This T cell receptor beta chain derives from a study of T cells after yellow fever vaccination. Study overall: Libraries from low-cell-number fractions were prepared with the SMART-Seq v4 Ultra Low Input RNA kit. Notes on the study in general: In post-booster samples, most primary-vaccination clones reappeared (about 95% CD4, nearly 90% CD8).

Each CDR3 protein gets one entry after TCRdb re-called the 5' RACE reads with MiXCR. The table has some 600,000 distinct CDR3 sequences, roughly an eighth seen once; the top ten hold about 15%. About this clonotype: Antigen unknown.

This CDR3 has 17 amino acids. CDR1 is LNHNV and CDR2 is YYDKDF in the germline V gene (reference sequence). The V end was cut by 1 base, the J end by 4 bases, with 19 bases between. This chain uses TRBV15 with TRBJ1-2, with D unclear. This TCR was sampled from a man aged 25-45 years who received the YFV17D yellow fever vaccine. The source material was PBMCs, sampled on the day of the yellow fever booster vaccination. The CDR3 reads CATSRGGAMKATYGYTF. In DNA form, the CDR3 reads TGTGCCACCAGCAGAGGGGGAGCAATGAAGGCTACCTATGGCTACACCTTC.